This is a list of T cell receptor beta chains from one sample in a study of shared clonotypes between healthy human individuals. The table came from immunoSEQ multiplex PCR; TCRdb's copy has only in-frame clones and leaves some out. The sample includes millions of clones, roughly 96% of them seen just once. The sequenced sample consisted of naive CD4+ T cells sorted from blood. Every receptor here comes from a young man in good health. The CDR3 runs from the conserved cysteine through the conserved F or W. A D gene is named only where the DNA matches it firmly. Rows give clone size only sometimes, using once, few, many, or a class for an expanded clone.

. TRBD2 TRBJ2-7 TRBV6-5 TGTGCCAGCAGTCCTAGCGGGAGACCTTTCTACGAGCAGTACTTC CASSPSGRPFYEQYF
once . TRBJ2-1 TRBV5-1 TGCGCCAGCAGCTTGACCGGGAATTCGGACAATGAGCAGTTCTTC CASSLTGNSDNEQFF
. TRBD1 TRBJ1-3 TRBV6-1 TGTGCCAGCAGGGGAACGACAGGGTCTGGAAACACCATATATTTT CASRGTTGSGNTIYF
. . TRBJ2-1 TRBV18 TGTGCCAGCTCACTTGATTTGGGCGGTGAGCAGTTCTTC CASSLDLGGEQFF
. TRBD1 TRBJ2-7 TRBV2 TGTGCCAGCAGTGACCCAGGGGGCTCCTACGAGCAGTACTTC CASSDPGGSYEQYF
. . TRBJ2-1 TRBV18 TGTGCCAGCTCACCCTTGTTGTTCGACAATGAGCAGTTCTTC CASSPLLFDNEQFF
few . TRBJ1-2 TRBV6-5 TGTGCCAGCAGTTACGTGGGGTCTAACTATGGCTACACCTTC CASSYVGSNYGYTF
. . TRBJ1-6 TRBV11-2 TGTGCCAGCAGCTTAGTCCTCGCAAGGAATTCACCCCTCCACTTT CASSLVLARNSPLHF
. . TRBJ2-1 TRBV30 TGTGCCTGGAGTGTACCCGGGGGCCTCTACAATGAGCAGTTCTTC CAWSVPGGLYNEQFF
. . TRBJ2-6 TRBV27 TGTGCCAGCAGTTTATGGGGAACCGGGGCCAACGTCCTGACTTTC CASSLWGTGANVLTF
. TRBD1 TRBJ2-7 TRBV6-5 TGTGCCAGCAGTCCCTTGACAGGGTACCCTTCCGAGCAGTACTTC CASSPLTGYPSEQYF
. TRBD1 TRBJ1-4 TRBV18 TGTGCCAGCTCACAATTACCGGGACAGGGGAATGAAAAACTGTTTTTT CASSQLPGQGNEKLFF
. . TRBJ1-6 TRBV6-1 TGTGCCAGCAGTGACCAGGGTTATAATTCACCCCTCCACTTT CASSDQGYNSPLHF
. . TRBJ2-7 TRBV5-1 TGCGCCAGCAGCTTGGGCGGACCGATCACCTCCTACGAGCAGTACTTC CASSLGGPITSYEQYF
. . TRBJ2-6 TRBV30 TGTGCCTGGACCCTGAGGCGGAGAGGCAACGTCCTGACTTTC CAWTLRRRGNVLTF
once . TRBJ1-6 TRBV7-2 TGTGCCAGCAGCTCCGCGCTCTGGAATTCACCCCTCCACTTT CASSSALWNSPLHF
. . TRBJ1-1 TRBV6-5 TGTGCCAGCAGTCGACCAGGTTCCTTGAACACTGAAGCTTTCTTT CASSRPGSLNTEAFF
. . TRBJ2-5 TRBV4-1 TGCGCCAGCAGCCGCGCCCCTAGTAGTTCCCAAGAGACCCAGTACTTC CASSRAPSSSQETQYF
. . TRBJ2-1 TRBV7-7 TGTGCTAGCATCCCCTTGGGCTCCTACAATGAGCAGTTCTTC CASIPLGSYNEQFF
once . TRBJ1-4 TRBV29-1 TGCAGCGCTGGTCAGGAAAAACTGTTTTTT CSAGQEKLFF
. . TRBJ1-6 TRBV18 TGTGCCAGCTCACCAATGGAACTGAATAATTCACCCCTCCACTTT CASSPMELNNSPLHF
. . TRBJ1-6 TRBV6-5 TGTGCCAGCATGGGGAATGGTTCACCCCTCCACTTT CASMGNGSPLHF
. . TRBJ1-4 TRBV5-1 TGCGCCAGCAGCGGCGGACTTAATGAAAAACTGTTTTTT CASSGGLNEKLFF
. . TRBJ2-3 TRBV6-1 TGTGCCAGCAGTGAAGAATCCGTAGTGACTACGCAGTATTTT CASSEESVVTTQYF
. . TRBJ1-3 TRBV5-4 TGTGCCAGCAGCTTGGCACCAGACAGTGGAAACACCATATATTTT CASSLAPDSGNTIYF
. . TRBJ2-7 TRBV7-6 TGTGCCAGCAGCTCCATTGACAGACAGAACGAGCAGTACTTC CASSSIDRQNEQYF
. TRBD1 TRBJ2-5 TRBV5-4 TGTGCCAGCAGCTCCTCGTACAGGGGTGGCCAAGAGACCCAGTACTTC CASSSSYRGGQETQYF
. TRBD1 TRBJ2-2 TRBV12-5 TGTGCTAGTGGCCCCGGGACAGGGTATACCGGGGAGCTGTTTTTT CASGPGTGYTGELFF
. . TRBJ1-3 TRBV6-6 TGTGCCAGCAGTTACCCAGTCTCTGGAAACACCATATATTTT CASSYPVSGNTIYF
few . TRBJ1-2 TRBV6-5 TGTGCCAGCAGAACAGGCTATGGCTACACCTTC CASRTGYGYTF
. . TRBJ2-1 TRBV7-2 TGTGCCAGCAGCTTATTTGGCTCCTACAATGAGCAGTTCTTC CASSLFGSYNEQFF
. . TRBJ1-1 TRBV6-5 TGTGCCAGCAGTTCCAGGGTGACTGAAGCTTTCTTT CASSSRVTEAFF
once TRBD1 TRBJ1-6 TRBV6-6 TGTGCCAGCAGTTACTCAGACAGGGATTCACCCCTCCACTTT CASSYSDRDSPLHF
. TRBD1 TRBJ1-2 TRBV30 TGTGCCTGGAACCTCCCGCGGACAGGGGGCCTCTATGGCTACACCTTC CAWNLPRTGGLYGYTF
. TRBD1 TRBJ2-3 TRBV2 TGTGCCAGCAGTGAAGGGGCAGGGGGCGCGGATACGCAGTATTTT CASSEGAGGADTQYF
. . TRBJ2-7 TRBV5-1 TGCGCCAGCAGCCCGGGACCCCCCTACGAGCAGTACTTC CASSPGPPYEQYF
. . TRBJ1-1 TRBV18 TGTGCCAGCTCCCACCCCATGGGCACTGAAGCTTTCTTT CASSHPMGTEAFF
. . TRBJ2-2 TRBV30 TGTGCCTGGAGGGAGAGAGTGAACACCGGGGAGCTGTTTTTT CAWRERVNTGELFF
once . TRBJ1-5 TRBV6-1 TGTGCCAGCAGTGAAGCGCGTAATAGCAATCAGCCCCAGCATTTT CASSEARNSNQPQHF
once . TRBJ2-2 TRBV5-6 TGTGCCAGCAGCTTGGTGGAAGACCGCGACACCGGGGAGCTGTTTTTT CASSLVEDRDTGELFF
. . TRBJ1-2 TRBV10-2 TGCGCCAGCAGTGAGTCAGGGGCTGGCGGCTACACCTTC CASSESGAGGYTF
. TRBD1 TRBJ2-3 TRBV6-4 TGTGCCAGCAGTGAGACAGGGACCACAGATACGCAGTATTTT CASSETGTTDTQYF
. . TRBJ1-5 TRBV6-1 TGTGCCAGCAGCCGGTGGGTTGATAGCAATCAGCCCCAGCATTTT CASSRWVDSNQPQHF
. TRBD2 TRBJ2-5 TRBV28 TGTGCCAGCAAGTCGACTAGCGGGGGCAGGGAGACCCAGTACTTC CASKSTSGGRETQYF
. . TRBJ2-5 TRBV10-3 TGTGCCATCAGTGGGGGGGAATCGGAGACCCAGTACTTC CAISGGESETQYF
. . TRBJ2-7 TRBV6-5 TGTGCCAGCAGCCCGTTAGTAGGTTCCTCCTACGAGCAGTACTTC CASSPLVGSSYEQYF
few TRBD1 TRBJ1-6 TRBV27 TGTGCCAGCCGTACTGGACAGGTCTATAATTCACCCCTCCACTTT CASRTGQVYNSPLHF
. . TRBJ2-2 TRBV7-9 TGTGCCAGCAGCCCTCCCGGACGGCAGAACACCGGGGAGCTGTTTTTT CASSPPGRQNTGELFF
once . TRBJ1-1 TRBV19 TGTGCCAGTAGGCGACACTCTAACACTGAAGCTTTCTTT CASRRHSNTEAFF
. TRBD1 TRBJ1-5 TRBV9 TGTGCCAGCAGCGTTGAAGGACAGGGGAATCAGCCCCAGCATTTT CASSVEGQGNQPQHF
. . TRBJ2-3 TRBV9 TGTGCCAGCAGCTCAACGGGAAGCACAGATACGCAGTATTTT CASSSTGSTDTQYF
. TRBD1 TRBJ2-1 TRBV5-1 TGCGCCAGCGGTGAATGGACAGGGTCCTACAATGAGCAGTTCTTC CASGEWTGSYNEQFF
. . TRBJ1-1 TRBV27 TGTGCCAGCAGTCCTTGGGGCAGGGCGGAGAGCACTGAAGCTTTCTTT CASSPWGRAESTEAFF
. TRBD2 TRBJ2-3 TRBV6-1 TGTGCCAGCAAGCCTAGCGGGGGAGATACGCAGTATTTT CASKPSGGDTQYF